The T cell receptor beta chain under discussion was sequenced for a study of blood T cell repertoires in COVID-19. Whole-study context: Researchers got acute and convalescent COVID-19 samples from the United States, Italy and Spain. Sample material is recorded as cDNA or gDNA derived from T cells, B-cell-depleted T cells, or PBMCs.

Authors' processing steps: Reference gene primer amplification gave nucleated cell count estimates. Repertoires were generated with immunoSEQ multiplex PCR, while TCRdb's copy carries only in-frame clones and drops some. That table is the source of V, J and clone size, and D and trimming were worked out from the DNA. The top ten hold under 30% of the sample, which has 98,000 or so clones, more than 80% seen once. The origin of this receptor is a man in his fifties or sixties with acute or convalescent COVID-19. The sample consisted of peripheral blood.

The CDR3 nucleotides read TGTGCCAGCAGTAAGAACCCGGGACTTTCCGCCTACGAGCAGTACTTC. Translated, it gives CASSKNPGLSAYEQYF. The chain couples TRBV6-6 to TRBJ2-7; possibly TRBD2 for D (6 bases). This CDR3 has 16 amino acids. Per the germline V gene, CDR1 is MNHNY and CDR2 is SVGAGI (reference sequence). The germline V and J ends were trimmed by 5 bases and 2 bases, with 19 bases remaining between them.